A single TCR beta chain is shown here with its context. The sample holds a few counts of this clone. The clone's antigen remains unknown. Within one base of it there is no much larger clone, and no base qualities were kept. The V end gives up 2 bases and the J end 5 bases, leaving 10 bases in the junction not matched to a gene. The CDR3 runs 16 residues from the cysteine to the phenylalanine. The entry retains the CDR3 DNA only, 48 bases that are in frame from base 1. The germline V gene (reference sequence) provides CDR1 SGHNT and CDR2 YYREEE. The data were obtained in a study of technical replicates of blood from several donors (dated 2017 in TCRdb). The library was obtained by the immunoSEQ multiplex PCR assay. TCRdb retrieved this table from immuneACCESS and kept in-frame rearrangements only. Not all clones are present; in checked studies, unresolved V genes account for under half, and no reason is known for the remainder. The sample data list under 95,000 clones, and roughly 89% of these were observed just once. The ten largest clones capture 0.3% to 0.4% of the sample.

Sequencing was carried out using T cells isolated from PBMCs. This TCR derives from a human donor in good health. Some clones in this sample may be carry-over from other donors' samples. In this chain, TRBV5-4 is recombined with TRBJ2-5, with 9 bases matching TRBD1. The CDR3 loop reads CASSLPTGGGRETQYF. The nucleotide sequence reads TGTGCCAGCAGCTTACCTACAGGGGGCGGAAGGGAGACCCAGTACTTC.